The next 18 T cell receptor beta chains were all read from a single sample in a study of blood T cell repertoires in COVID-19. Profiling relied on immunoSEQ multiplex PCR, and the TCRdb table lists in-frame clones only, not all of them. The data hold 30,000 to 45,000 clones, with roughly 80% observed a single time. The source material was peripheral blood. The receptors here all came from a man aged 55 to 70 with active COVID-19.

The chain is built from TRBV19 and TRBJ1-1; no firm D call. Germline assignment: CDR1 LNHDA and CDR2 SQIVND (reference sequence). V lost 4 bases and J lost 0, with 9 bases in between. CDR3 length equals 14 residues. CDR3 amino acids: CASSRVGMNTEAFF. In nucleotides, the CDR3 is TGTGCCAGTAGTAGGGTCGGGATGAACACTGAAGCTTTCTTT.

The chain couples TRBV24-1 to TRBJ1-2; D gene uncertain. V was pared by 4 bases and J by 4 bases, with 12 bases between. The CDR3 has 14 residues. The germline V gene encodes CDR1 KGHDR and CDR2 SFDVKD. CDR3 DNA sequence: TGTGCCACCAGTGACCTAGGGAGGCCCTATGGCTACACCTTC. This gives the protein CATSDLGRPYGYTF.

This chain connects TRBV3-1 (or the pseudogene TRBV3-2) to TRBJ1-1; D is ambiguous. Germline CDR1 LGHDT, CDR2 YNNKEL (reference sequence). Trimming removed 4 bases at V and 8 bases at J, with 14 bases between. CDR3 size: 13 residues. CDR3 DNA: TGTGCCAGCAGCCGCCTGCCGGGAGGGGAAGCTTTCTTT. Translating gives CASSRLPGGEAFF.

The chain employs TRBV28 and TRBJ1-2, with 9 bases that match TRBD1. Germline CDR1 reads MDHEN; CDR2 reads SYDVKM. The V segment lost 6 bases and the J segment 4 bases; nucleotides outside the gene matches: 9. The CDR3 runs to 15 residues. The CDR3 sequence: CASSRGGTGTYGYTF. In nucleotides, the CDR3 is TGTGCCAGCAGCCGCGGGGGGACAGGGACCTATGGCTACACCTTC.

The V gene is TRBV2, the J gene TRBJ2-1; unclear D gene. The ends were cut back, 6 bases at V and 8 bases at J, with 11 bases in the middle. CDR3 length: 12 residues. CDR1 SNHLY and CDR2 FYNNEI come from the germline V gene. The CDR3 nucleotides read TGTGCCAGCAGCGGTCTCTCTGATGAGCAGTTCTTC. Translation: CASSGLSDEQFF.

This clone occurred once. The J gene is TRBJ2-1, the V gene TRBV6-5; possibly TRBD2 for D (7 bases). The CDR3 length is 14 residues. Per the germline V gene, CDR1 is MNHEY and CDR2 is SVGAGI. The ends were cut back, 2 bases at V and 15 bases at J, with 20 bases in the middle. The CDR3: CASSYSRRGPGPFF. DNA of the CDR3: TGTGCCAGCAGTTACAGCAGGCGGGGGCCCGGACCGTTCTTC.

Note on this clone: The junction departs from the called germline gene at one end, perhaps through a read error. This chain uses TRBV7-7 with TRBJ1-1, with a weak D call TRBD1 (5 bases). Germline V CDR1 and CDR2: SSHAT, FNYEAQ (reference sequence). The CDR3 consists of 13 residues. CDR3: CASSPYRGTEAFF. As DNA, the CDR3 is TGTGCTAGCAGCCCCTATAGGGGCACTGAAGCTTTCTTT.

V and J are TRBV30 and TRBJ2-7; 10 nucleotides align to TRBD2. The germline gives CDR1 GTSNPN, CDR2 SVGIG (reference sequence). This CDR3 contains 15 residues. Trimming at V came to 5 bases and at J to 1 base, leaving 8 bases not matched to a gene. The CDR3, as DNA: TGTGCCTGGCAAATATTAGCGGGGGGATCCTACGAGCAGTACTTC. It specifies CAWQILAGGSYEQYF.

The chain links TRBV3-1 (or the pseudogene TRBV3-2) to TRBJ2-3; D is perhaps TRBD2 (6 bases). The CDR3 runs 14 residues. Germline V gene data show CDR1 as LGHDT and CDR2 as YNNKEL (reference sequence). The V end lost 4 bases, the J end lost 6 bases, and 14 bases lay between the germline ends. The CDR3 reads CASSLSSGADTQYF. For the CDR3, the DNA is TGTGCCAGCAGCCTGTCCTCGGGAGCCGATACGCAGTATTTT.

This rearrangement joins TRBV6-2 or TRBV6-3 to TRBJ2-1; maybe TRBD1 (7 bases). Germline CDR1 is MNHEY and CDR2 is SVGEGT. Trimming removed 4 bases from V and 7 bases from J, with 14 bases in between. This CDR3 has 14 amino acids. The DNA of the CDR3 is TGTGCCAGCAGTTTCGGACAGGCGGGGAATGAGCAGTTCTTC. Protein sequence: CASSFGQAGNEQFF.

The chain uses TRBV7-9 and TRBJ2-5; maybe TRBD2 (5 bases). The CDR3 runs 15 residues. The V end was cut by 5 bases, the J end by 1 base, with 14 bases between. Germline CDR1 SEHNR, CDR2 FQNEAQ (reference sequence). Here the CDR3 reads CASSKDRGIQETQYF. The DNA of the CDR3 is TGTGCCAGCAGCAAAGATCGGGGAATCCAAGAGACCCAGTACTTC.

The chain joins TRBV6-5 to TRBJ2-1, with 8 bases lining up with TRBD2. V trimming: 2 bases; J trimming: 7 bases; junction bases outside the gene matches: 7. Germline CDR1 and CDR2: MNHEY and SVGAGI. This CDR3 contains 15 residues. This chain's CDR3 is CASSYRGGAGNEQFF. In DNA, the CDR3 is TGTGCCAGCAGTTACCGGGGGGGGGCCGGTAATGAGCAGTTCTTC.

The CDR3 region is CASSSSGTATVAFF. The CDR3 nucleotides are TGTGCCAGTAGTAGTTCCGGGACAGCAACGGTAGCTTTCTTT. The V and J genes are TRBV19 and TRBJ1-1, with 7 bases identical to TRBD1. V shed 4 bases, J shed 10 bases, and the junction held 12 bases outside the gene matches. There are 14 residues in the CDR3. Germline V gives CDR1 LNHDA, CDR2 SQIVND (reference sequence).

J is TRBJ1-1 and V is TRBV15, with unresolved D. The germline gives CDR1 LNHNV, CDR2 YYDKDF (reference sequence). Trimming took off 0 bases at V and 2 bases at J, with 7 bases between the two ends. The CDR3 is 14 residues long. CDR3: CATSREGSNTEAFF. In nucleotides, the CDR3 is TGTGCCACCAGCAGAGAGGGGAGCAACACTGAAGCTTTCTTT. Full variable domain (outside the CDR3, taken from reference TRBV15 and TRBJ1-1): DAMVIQNPRYQVTQFGKPVTLSCSQTLNHNVMYWYQQKSSQAPKLLFHYYDKDFNNEADTPDNFQSRRPNTSFCFLDIRSPGLGDTAMYLCATSREGSNTEAFFGQGTRLTVV.

The chain's CDR3 is CASHLAGVLNEQFF. The CDR3 bases are TGTGCCAGCCACCTCGCGGGGGTGCTGAATGAGCAGTTCTTC. V gene TRBV28 combines with J gene TRBJ2-1, with 7 nucleotides matching TRBD2. Trimming at V came to 8 bases and at J to 7 bases, leaving 11 bases not matched to a gene. The CDR3 has 14 amino acids. CDR1 and CDR2 from the germline V gene are MDHEN and SYDVKM.

The chain is built from TRBV18 and TRBJ1-1; a weak D match, TRBD1 (5 bases). The V end was cut by 3 bases, the J end by 1 base, with 12 bases between. Germline lookup yields CDR1 KGHSH and CDR2 LQKENI. The CDR3 has 15 amino acids. CDR3 residues: CASSPFRTRNTEAFF. As DNA, the CDR3 is TGTGCCAGCTCACCTTTCCGGACACGGAACACTGAAGCTTTCTTT.

The rearrangement links TRBV10-3 to TRBJ1-3; TRBD1 matches at 7 bases. Trimming took 4 bases from V and 2 from J; bases not matched to a gene: 11. The CDR3 is 17 residues long. Looked up from germline, CDR1 is ENHRY and CDR2 is SYGVKD. The CDR3 region is CAISGPGQLLTGNTIYF. The CDR3 region has the DNA TGTGCCATCAGTGGTCCGGGACAGCTTCTGACTGGAAACACCATATATTTT.

This chain connects TRBV9 to TRBJ2-1; the D gene is possibly TRBD2 (5 bases). Germline values: CDR1 SGDLS, CDR2 YYNGEE. The CDR3 is 15 amino acids. V gave up 4 bases and J gave up 0 bases, with 11 bases separating them. For the CDR3, the DNA is TGTGCCAGCAGCCCGAGCGGAAGCTCCTACAATGAGCAGTTCTTC. Its translation is CASSPSGSSYNEQFF.